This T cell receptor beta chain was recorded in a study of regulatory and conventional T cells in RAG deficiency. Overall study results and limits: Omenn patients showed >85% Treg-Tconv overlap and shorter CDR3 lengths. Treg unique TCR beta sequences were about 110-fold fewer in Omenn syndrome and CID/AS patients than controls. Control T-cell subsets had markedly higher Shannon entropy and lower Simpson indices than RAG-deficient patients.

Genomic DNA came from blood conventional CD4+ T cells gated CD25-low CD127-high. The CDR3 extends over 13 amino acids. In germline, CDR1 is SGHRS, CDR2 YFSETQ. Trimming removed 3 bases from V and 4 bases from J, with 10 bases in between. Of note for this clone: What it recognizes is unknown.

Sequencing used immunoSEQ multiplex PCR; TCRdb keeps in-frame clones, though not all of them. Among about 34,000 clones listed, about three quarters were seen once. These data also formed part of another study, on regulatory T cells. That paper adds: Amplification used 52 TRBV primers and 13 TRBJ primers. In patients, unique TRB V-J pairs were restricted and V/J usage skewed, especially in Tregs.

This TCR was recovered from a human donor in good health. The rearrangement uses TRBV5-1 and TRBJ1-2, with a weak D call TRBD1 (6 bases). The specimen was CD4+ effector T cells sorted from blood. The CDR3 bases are TGCGCCAGCAGCTCGGGGGCCAGCTATGGCTACACCTTC. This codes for CASSSGASYGYTF. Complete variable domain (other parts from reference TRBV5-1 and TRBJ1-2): KAGVTQTPRYLIKTRGQQVTLSCSPISGHRSVSWYQQTPGQGLQFLFEYFSETQRNKGNFPGRFSGRQFSNSRSEMNVSTLELGDSALYLCASSSGASYGYTFGSGTRLTVV.